These T cell receptor beta chains were read from a single sample in a study of blood T cell repertoires in COVID-19. Only in-frame clones appear in the TCRdb table, and some are missing; sequencing was by immunoSEQ multiplex PCR. The sample lists approximately 170,000 clones; around 85% were seen once. The specimen was peripheral blood. The receptors derive from a man in his fifties with active or convalescent COVID-19. The CDR3 runs from the conserved cysteine through the conserved F or W. Each record gives: clone size, D gene, V gene, J gene, CDR3 protein, CDR3 DNA. A D gene is named only where the DNA matches it firmly. Size tells how often a clone was seen (once, few, many) or the class of an expanded clone, and some rows leave it out.

.,.,TRBV4-2,TRBJ1-2,CASSQERPDYGYTF,TGTGCCAGCAGCCAAGAGAGGCCCGACTATGGCTACACCTTC
once,TRBD1,TRBV24-1,TRBJ1-2,CATSDSQGVYSGTGIYYGYTF,TGTGCCACCAGTGATTCCCAAGGTGTTTATTCCGGGACAGGGATTTACTATGGCTACACCTTC
.,.,TRBV18,TRBJ2-7,CASSPGGGRYEQYF,TGTGCCAGCTCACCGGGAGGGGGACGCTACGAGCAGTACTTC
few,TRBD1,TRBV19,TRBJ2-1,CASSIDRAANEQFF,TGTGCCAGTAGTATTGACAGGGCTGCGAATGAGCAGTTCTTC
.,.,TRBV15,TRBJ1-1,CATSRDQQGDEAFF,TGTGCCACCAGCAGAGATCAGCAGGGTGATGAAGCTTTCTTT
.,.,TRBV19,TRBJ1-5,CASSIDQGQPQHF,TGTGCCAGTAGTATAGATCAGGGGCAGCCCCAGCATTTT
.,TRBD2,TRBV2,TRBJ2-5,CASSLRGQETQYF,TGTGCCAGCAGTCTGCGGGGGCAAGAGACCCAGTACTTC
.,.,TRBV18,TRBJ2-3,CASSPTRGGTDTQYF,TGTGCCAGCTCACCAACGCGGGGTGGCACAGATACGCAGTATTTT
.,TRBD1,TRBV6-5,TRBJ2-1,CASSKRTGEQFF,TGTGCCAGCAGTAAACGGACAGGTGAGCAGTTCTTC
.,.,TRBV7-2,TRBJ1-4,CASSLANSVRLFF,TGTGCCAGCAGCTTAGCCAATAGCGTTAGGCTGTTTTTT
.,.,TRBV7-3,TRBJ2-7,CASSLSVRDEQYF,TGTGCCAGCAGCTTAAGTGTCAGGGACGAGCAGTACTTC
.,.,TRBV15,TRBJ2-5,CATSRVRFETQYF,TGTGCCACCAGCAGAGTTCGGTTTGAGACCCAGTACTTC
.,.,TRBV7-2,TRBJ2-3,CASSLVGTSSTDTQYF,TGTGCCAGCAGCTTGGTCGGGACTTCTAGCACAGATACGCAGTATTTT
.,.,TRBV15,TRBJ1-5,CATSRDDAGQPQHF,TGTGCCACCAGCAGAGATGACGCAGGTCAGCCCCAGCATTTT
.,.,TRBV13,TRBJ2-1,CASSLGAVYNEQFF,TGTGCCAGCAGCTTAGGAGCCGTCTACAATGAGCAGTTCTTC
.,TRBD1,TRBV3-1/TRBV3-2,TRBJ1-5,CASSPQQGAQPQHF,TGTGCCAGCAGCCCTCAACAGGGGGCTCAGCCCCAGCATTTT
.,.,TRBV13,TRBJ2-1,CASSLTTPTYNEQFF,TGTGCCAGCAGCTTGACTACGCCGACCTACAATGAGCAGTTCTTC
.,TRBD2,TRBV9,TRBJ2-3,CASSVGLAGPPTDTQYF,TGTGCCAGCAGCGTAGGGCTAGCGGGACCTCCCACAGATACGCAGTATTTT
.,.,TRBV5-1,TRBJ2-5,CASSLLALQETQYF,TGCGCCAGCAGCTTGTTGGCCTTACAAGAGACCCAGTACTTC
.,TRBD2,TRBV7-7,TRBJ2-5,CASSLSGGVQETQYF,TGTGCCAGCAGCTTGAGCGGGGGGGTCCAAGAGACCCAGTACTTC
.,TRBD2,TRBV5-6,TRBJ2-7,CASSSYLAGGPYEQYF,TGTGCCAGCAGCTCCTATCTAGCGGGAGGCCCCTACGAGCAGTACTTC
once,TRBD2,TRBV5-6,TRBJ2-5,CASSLGAGRETQYF,TGTGCCAGCAGCTTGGGAGCGGGAAGGGAGACCCAGTACTTC
.,.,TRBV6-2/TRBV6-3,TRBJ2-3,CASSSTTDTQYF,TGTGCCAGCAGTTCCACTACAGATACGCAGTATTTT
.,TRBD1,TRBV24-1,TRBJ1-1,CATSEQGNRAFF,TGTGCCACCAGTGAACAGGGGAATAGGGCTTTCTTT
.,.,TRBV7-3,TRBJ2-1,CASSLGGGDEQFF,TGTGCCAGCAGCCTAGGGGGCGGGGATGAGCAGTTCTTC
.,TRBD1,TRBV19,TRBJ1-5,CASSKGQGRNQPQHF,TGTGCCAGTAGTAAGGGACAGGGTAGGAATCAGCCCCAGCATTTT
few,.,TRBV7-2,TRBJ1-2,CASSFGQGYGYTF,.
few,.,TRBV19,TRBJ1-5,CASSIGLGQPQHF,TGTGCCAGTAGTATCGGACTGGGTCAGCCCCAGCATTTT
.,.,TRBV18,TRBJ1-1,CASSPNQYTEAFF,TGTGCCAGCTCACCAAACCAGTACACTGAAGCTTTCTTT
.,.,TRBV18,TRBJ2-1,CASSPPNLQGHDEQFF,TGTGCCAGCTCACCACCGAATTTACAGGGACACGATGAGCAGTTCTTC
.,.,TRBV18,TRBJ1-2,CASSAAPDYGYTF,TGTGCCAGCTCGGCGGCTCCAGACTATGGCTACACCTTC
.,TRBD2,TRBV5-6,TRBJ2-1,CASSSYGGGINEQFF,TGTGCCAGCAGTTCCTATGGCGGGGGGATCAATGAGCAGTTCTTC
few,TRBD1,TRBV19,TRBJ1-5,CASSILWTGTNQPQHF,TGTGCCAGTAGTATCTTATGGACAGGCACAAATCAGCCCCAGCATTTT
.,TRBD1,TRBV6-5,TRBJ1-6,CASTTGGGKSPLHF,TGTGCCAGCACCACAGGGGGCGGAAAATCACCCCTCCACTTT
.,TRBD2,TRBV4-2,TRBJ2-3,CASSPLAGATDTQYF,TGTGCCAGCAGCCCCCTAGCGGGGGCAACAGATACGCAGTATTTT
.,TRBD1,TRBV11-3,TRBJ2-5,CASSLGTGVGETQYF,TGTGCCAGCAGCTTAGGCACAGGGGTAGGGGAGACCCAGTACTTC
.,.,TRBV5-1,TRBJ1-1,CASSWAENTEAFF,TGCGCCAGCAGCTGGGCAGAGAACACTGAAGCTTTCTTT
.,TRBD2,TRBV11-2,TRBJ2-3,CASSLESGRRRTQYF,TGTGCCAGCAGCTTAGAAAGCGGGAGGCGGAGAACGCAGTATTTT
.,TRBD1,TRBV5-6,TRBJ1-1,CAVGTGGQNTEAFF,TGTGCCGTAGGGACAGGGGGCCAGAACACTGAAGCTTTCTTT
.,TRBD2,TRBV3-1/TRBV3-2,TRBJ2-1,CASSRGTSGGLYNEQFF,TGTGCCAGCAGCCGAGGGACTAGCGGGGGGCTATACAATGAGCAGTTCTTC
.,.,TRBV6-5,TRBJ1-1,CASTGAGRTEAFF,TGTGCCAGCACCGGAGCGGGCAGGACTGAAGCTTTCTTT
.,.,TRBV4-2,TRBJ2-1,CASSPSSASYNEQFF,TGTGCCAGCAGCCCAAGCTCTGCCTCCTACAATGAGCAGTTCTTC
.,.,TRBV7-2,TRBJ1-1,CASSTNKITGQREAFF,TGTGCCAGCAGCACAAACAAAATCACCGGACAGAGGGAAGCTTTCTTT
.,.,TRBV7-9,TRBJ2-1,CASSLVGTKYNEQFF,TGTGCCAGCAGCTTAGTTGGGACAAAATACAATGAGCAGTTCTTC
.,.,TRBV7-9,TRBJ2-2,CASSSRKPGDTGELFF,TGTGCCAGCAGCTCCAGAAAGCCAGGGGACACCGGGGAGCTGTTTTTT
few,.,TRBV14,TRBJ2-3,CASSPPGRSTDTQYF,TGTGCCAGCAGTCCTCCAGGGCGTAGCACAGATACGCAGTATTTT
.,TRBD1,TRBV5-1,TRBJ1-1,CASRVDRGHTEAFF,TGCGCCAGCAGGGTGGACAGGGGTCACACTGAAGCTTTCTTT
.,.,TRBV12-3/TRBV12-4,TRBJ1-2,CASRLSSYGYTF,TGTGCCAGCAGACTAAGCTCCTATGGCTACACCTTC